A single T cell receptor (beta chain) is shown here with its context. Its antigen specificity is not known. No base qualities exist here, and no much larger clone lies one base off it. The germline V gene sets CDR1 to MNHEY and CDR2 to SVGEGT. Germline trimming: 5 bases from V, 5 bases from J; junction bases outside gene matches: 4. The CDR3 runs 13 residues from the cysteine to the phenylalanine. CDR3 DNA only is kept here, 39 bases in frame from base 1. The record originates from a study of blood T cell repertoires in COVID-19 (TCRdb year 2020). A note on the overall study: Samples covering the acute and convalescent phases of COVID-19 were provided by collaborators in the United States, Italy and Spain. The prospective study material was composed of cDNA or gDNA derived from T cells, B-cell-depleted T cells, or PBMCs. Subjects who had been exposed to COVID-19, were actively infected with it, or had recovered from it provided the deeply sampled blood TCRbeta repertoires that made up the dataset. The repertoires were released in a freely available public database meant as a resource for research on the immune response to SARS-CoV-2. Samples came from the ongoing ImmuneRACE study (first 160 participants) plus 1,254 subjects from 6 global collaborators. A de-identified subject ID, COVID-19 status, age in years and sex were almost always included in the sample metadata. Where available, HLA class I and class II types were obtained from metadata supplied by the sample provider rather than from assay-based typing. Beyond this particular receptor, the publication reports: Clinical and demographic metadata were provided uncurated, with the amount varying by source and participant.

A second Seattle source provided samples from volunteer blood donors who had recovered from COVID-19. Collaborating institutions collected whole blood in K2EDTA tubes following their own protocols. Collaborator samples were shipped for TCRbeta analysis as frozen whole blood, isolated PBMCs, or DNA extracted from either sample type. TCRbeta CDR3 regions were amplified from genomic DNA by means of the immunoSEQ Assay, a bias-controlled multiplex PCR. In the paper's pipeline: The number of nucleated cells in each sample was estimated from the amplification of reference gene primers within the assay. To quantify the absolute abundance of each unique TCRbeta CDR3 rearrangement, sequence reads were collapsed and filtered. Productive Simpson clonality was computed per sample as the square root of Simpson's diversity index over productive rearrangements. In its TCRdb copy, this immuneACCESS table keeps in-frame sequences only and misses some clones. Where compared with another copy, unresolved V genes explain less than half of these, and the others have no known cause. V, J and clone size were drawn from that table, and D and trimming were deduced from the DNA. The sample table contains around 170,000 clones; only one count was recorded for 70% to 90% of them. The ten top clones hold under 2% of the sample.

Specimen: peripheral blood. This TCR came from a man aged 18 to 29 who had recovered from COVID-19. The receptor chain draws on TRBV6-2 or TRBV6-3 and TRBJ2-7; 9 bases in the junction line up with TRBD1. The DNA reads as follows: TGTGCCAGCAGTAAACGGGACAGGGACGAGCAGTACTTC. This is translated as CASSKRDRDEQYF.